Listed below are T cell receptor beta chains from one sample, sequenced in a study of identifying expanded T cells in peripheral blood. Clones were sequenced by immunoSEQ multiplex PCR, and TCRdb holds only the in-frame ones, with some missing. This sample carries roughly 86,000 clones, more than 75% of them seen once, and the ten largest clones take around 4%. Sample: blood. All receptors come from a person aged 18 to 70 in good health. The CDR3 runs from the conserved cysteine through the conserved F or W. A D gene is named only where the DNA matches it firmly. Size is stated for part of the rows, as once, few or many counts, or as a class when the clone is expanded.

TRBV19	TRBJ2-1	.	.	CASSITGRWNEQFF	TGTGCCAGTAGTATTACAGGCCGCTGGAATGAGCAGTTCTTC
TRBV5-1	TRBJ1-3	TRBD1	.	CASSLARQGPPSSGNTIYF	TGCGCCAGCAGCTTAGCCCGACAGGGGCCGCCTTCCTCTGGAAACACCATATATTTT
TRBV6-1	TRBJ1-1	.	.	CASNSGGSDTEAFF	TGTGCCAGCAATTCCGGGGGTTCAGACACTGAAGCTTTCTTT
TRBV18	TRBJ1-3	.	.	CASSPPGNTIYF	TGTGCCAGCTCACCACCTGGAAACACCATATATTTT
TRBV11-3	TRBJ1-1	.	.	CASSFGENTEAFF	TGTGCCAGCAGCTTCGGGGAAAACACTGAAGCTTTCTTT
TRBV9	TRBJ1-6	.	few	CASSVGVVGNSPLHF	TGTGCCAGCAGCGTGGGAGTCGTCGGTAATTCACCCCTCCACTTT
TRBV6-1	TRBJ1-2	.	.	CASSVLQGSFGYTF	TGTGCCAGCAGTGTACTTCAGGGAAGTTTTGGCTACACCTTC
TRBV7-9	TRBJ2-2	.	.	CASSSRELVNTGELFF	TGTGCCAGCAGCTCGCGGGAACTAGTAAACACCGGGGAGCTGTTTTTT
TRBV2	TRBJ2-5	.	few	CASRLVGETQYF	TGTGCCAGCAGACTAGTTGGGGAGACCCAGTACTTC
TRBV9	TRBJ2-7	.	few	CASSVGGRYEQYF	TGTGCCAGCAGCGTTGGAGGGCGCTACGAGCAGTACTTC
TRBV7-6	TRBJ2-3	.	.	CASSLAGIRPTDTQYF	TGTGCCAGCAGCTTAGCGGGGATCCGACCCACAGATACGCAGTATTTT
TRBV6-1	TRBJ1-5	.	once	CASSDLVAGGSQPQHF	TGTGCCAGCAGTGATTTGGTTGCGGGGGGAAGTCAGCCCCAGCATTTT
TRBV10-2	TRBJ2-7	.	.	CASSEWVPGHWAQYF	TGCGCCAGCAGTGAGTGGGTCCCGGGACACTGGGCGCAGTACTTC
TRBV7-9	TRBJ1-2	.	.	CASSPGGARDGYTF	TGTGCCAGCAGCCCGGGGGGGGCGCGGGATGGCTACACCTTC
TRBV4-2	TRBJ2-5	.	once	CASSRTGGETQYF	TGTGCCAGCAGCCGGACAGGAGGGGAGACCCAGTACTTC
TRBV7-9	TRBJ1-3	.	.	CASSSLDILNTIYF	TGTGCCAGCAGCTCCCTGGACATCTTAAACACCATATATTTT
TRBV6-5	TRBJ2-3	.	.	CASRRQKFTDTQYF	TGTGCCAGCAGACGACAGAAATTCACAGATACGCAGTATTTT
TRBV18	TRBJ2-3	TRBD2	.	CASQLSGGRNTDTQYF	TGTGCCAGCCAGCTTAGCGGGGGGCGAAACACAGATACGCAGTATTTT
TRBV7-2	TRBJ2-3	TRBD2	.	CASSPQRGGGTDTQYF	TGTGCCAGCAGCCCGCAGCGGGGGGGAGGCACAGATACGCAGTATTTT
TRBV29-1	TRBJ2-7	.	.	CSVAPVQSYEQYF	TGCAGCGTTGCGCCCGTCCAATCATACGAGCAGTACTTC
TRBV4-3	TRBJ2-5	TRBD2	.	CASSTKTSEYQETQYF	TGCGCCAGCAGCACAAAGACTAGCGAGTACCAAGAGACCCAGTACTTC
TRBV11-2	TRBJ2-5	TRBD1	.	CASSSKTTGAQYF	TGTGCCAGCAGCTCTAAGACGACAGGGGCCCAGTACTTC
TRBV2	TRBJ1-2	.	.	CASRSERFGYGYTF	TGTGCCAGCAGGAGCGAGCGCTTTGGGTATGGCTACACCTTC
TRBV14	TRBJ2-7	TRBD2	once	CASSQGLAGGEVDEQYF	TGTGCCAGCAGCCAAGGACTAGCGGGGGGGGAGGTGGACGAGCAGTACTTC
TRBV18	TRBJ1-2	.	.	CASSPSEMLENGYTF	TGTGCCAGCTCACCAAGCGAGATGCTCGAAAATGGCTACACCTTC
TRBV6-5	TRBJ2-5	TRBD2	.	CASEQTSGGETQYF	TGTGCCAGCGAACAGACTAGCGGGGGGGAGACCCAGTACTTC
TRBV30	TRBJ1-1	.	once	CAWSVPQGYTEAFF	TGTGCCTGGAGTGTACCCCAGGGGTACACTGAAGCTTTCTTT
TRBV5-6	TRBJ2-2	.	.	CASSGLHQRRAIGELFF	TGTGCCAGCAGTGGGCTCCACCAGCGGCGGGCTATCGGGGAGCTGTTTTTT
TRBV6-5	TRBJ2-7	.	once	CASSYSGDITYEQYF	TGTGCCAGCAGTTACTCAGGGGACATTACCTACGAGCAGTACTTC
TRBV11-2	TRBJ2-5	TRBD1	.	CASSYHGTGGETQYF	TGTGCCAGCAGCTACCACGGGACAGGGGGCGAGACCCAGTACTTC
TRBV9	TRBJ1-1	TRBD1	.	CASSGDRFEAFF	TGTGCCAGCAGCGGGGACAGGTTTGAAGCTTTCTTT
TRBV5-4	TRBJ1-2	.	.	CASSLVPENYGYTF	TGTGCCAGCAGCTTGGTTCCAGAGAACTATGGCTACACCTTC
TRBV7-9	TRBJ2-5	.	once	CASSASRETQYF	TGTGCCAGCAGCGCCTCCCGAGAGACCCAGTACTTC
TRBV5-1	TRBJ2-2	.	.	CASSLTLARTEELFF	TGCGCCAGCAGCTTAACACTAGCCCGAACCGAGGAGCTGTTTTTT
TRBV4-3	TRBJ1-2	.	.	CASSQDLRTELYGYTF	TGCGCCAGCAGCCAAGATCTGCGCACAGAACTCTATGGCTACACCTTC
TRBV5-6	TRBJ1-6	TRBD1	.	CASSLHQGGSSPLHF	TGTGCCAGCAGCTTGCATCAAGGGGGCAGTTCACCCCTCCACTTT
TRBV19	TRBJ1-1	.	once	CASSSPGGGTEAFF	TGTGCCAGTAGTAGTCCCGGCGGAGGGACTGAAGCTTTCTTT
TRBV2	TRBJ1-1	TRBD1	.	CASSGGQGAGNTEAFF	TGTGCCAGCAGTGGAGGACAGGGTGCGGGGAACACTGAAGCTTTCTTT
TRBV9	TRBJ2-7	TRBD1	.	CASSPYYGTAEQYF	TGTGCCAGCAGCCCATATTATGGGACAGCGGAGCAGTACTTC
TRBV7-9	TRBJ1-1	TRBD1	.	CASSLTGGDHEAFF	TGTGCCAGCAGCTTAACAGGGGGGGATCATGAAGCTTTCTTT
TRBV4-3	TRBJ2-7	.	.	CASSQDWGGEQYF	TGCGCCAGCAGCCAAGATTGGGGCGGCGAGCAGTACTTC
TRBV9	TRBJ1-3	.	.	CASSVQGSGNTIYF	TGTGCCAGCAGCGTACAGGGTTCTGGAAACACCATATATTTT
TRBV5-1	TRBJ1-6	.	.	CASSLGQRGNSPLHF	TGCGCCAGCAGCTTGGGACAGCGGGGGAATTCACCCCTCCACTTT
TRBV18	TRBJ1-1	.	.	CASSLDEPRLAFF	TGTGCCAGCTCACTAGACGAGCCCAGGTTAGCTTTCTTT
TRBV10-3	TRBJ1-2	TRBD1	.	CAISRQGDDGYTF	TGTGCCATCAGCCGACAGGGTGACGATGGCTACACCTTC
TRBV19	TRBJ1-6	.	.	CASSMGSSPLHF	TGTGCCAGTAGTATGGGGTCCTCACCCCTCCACTTT
TRBV29-1	TRBJ1-2	TRBD1	.	CSVWDDRVVGYTF	TGCAGCGTTTGGGATGACAGGGTGGTCGGCTACACCTTC
TRBV7-9	TRBJ2-2	.	.	CASSPESTGPGELFF	TGTGCCAGCAGCCCCGAGTCAACGGGGCCCGGGGAGCTGTTTTTT
TRBV18	TRBJ1-3	.	.	CASSPFDSSGNTIYF	TGTGCCAGCTCACCCTTCGACTCCTCTGGAAACACCATATATTTT
TRBV2	TRBJ2-7	TRBD2	.	CATTGGTSYEQYF	TGTGCCACCACGGGGGGGACATCCTACGAGCAGTACTTC
TRBV5-6	TRBJ1-2	TRBD1	medium-sized	CASSLKETGGGSGYTF	TGTGCCAGCAGCTTGAAGGAAACAGGGGGAGGGTCTGGCTACACCTTC
TRBV5-1	TRBJ1-1	.	.	CASSLEGQGTEAFF	TGCGCCAGCAGCTTGGAGGGCCAGGGCACTGAAGCTTTCTTT
TRBV4-3	TRBJ2-3	.	.	CASSRRRDTSTDTQYF	TGCGCCAGCAGCCGAAGACGGGACACTAGCACAGATACGCAGTATTTT
TRBV7-2	TRBJ2-1	.	.	CASSLSLEWLNEQFF	TGTGCCAGCAGCTTATCCCTAGAGTGGCTCAATGAGCAGTTCTTC
TRBV28	TRBJ1-2	.	once	CASSPGGVRPYGYTF	TGTGCCAGCAGCCCGGGGGGGGTCCGCCCCTATGGCTACACCTTC
TRBV5-1	TRBJ1-2	.	.	CASSWGSLNYGYTF	TGCGCCAGCAGCTGGGGCAGTCTAAACTATGGCTACACCTTC
TRBV5-4	TRBJ1-2	.	.	CASTRTERDYGYTF	TGTGCCAGCACCCGGACAGAAAGAGACTATGGCTACACCTTC
TRBV10-3	TRBJ1-2	.	.	CAIRPGTYGYTF	TGTGCCATCAGACCGGGGACCTATGGCTACACCTTC
TRBV11-3	TRBJ2-7	TRBD1	.	CASSDRQGYEQYF	TGTGCCAGCAGCGACCGACAGGGCTACGAGCAGTACTTC